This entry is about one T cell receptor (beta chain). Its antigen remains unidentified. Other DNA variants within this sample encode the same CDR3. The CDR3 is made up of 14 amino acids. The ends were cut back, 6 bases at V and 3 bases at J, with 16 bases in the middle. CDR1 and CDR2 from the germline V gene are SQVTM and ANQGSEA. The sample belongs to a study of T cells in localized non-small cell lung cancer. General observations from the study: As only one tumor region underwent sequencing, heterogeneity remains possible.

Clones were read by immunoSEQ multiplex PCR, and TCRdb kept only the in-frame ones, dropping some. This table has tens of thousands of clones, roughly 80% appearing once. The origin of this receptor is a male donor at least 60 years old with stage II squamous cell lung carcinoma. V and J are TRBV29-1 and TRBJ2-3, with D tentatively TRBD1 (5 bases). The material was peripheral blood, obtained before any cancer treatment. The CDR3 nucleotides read TGCAGCGTCTCACAGGTCATTCCTACAGATACGCAGTATTTT. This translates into CSVSQVIPTDTQYF.